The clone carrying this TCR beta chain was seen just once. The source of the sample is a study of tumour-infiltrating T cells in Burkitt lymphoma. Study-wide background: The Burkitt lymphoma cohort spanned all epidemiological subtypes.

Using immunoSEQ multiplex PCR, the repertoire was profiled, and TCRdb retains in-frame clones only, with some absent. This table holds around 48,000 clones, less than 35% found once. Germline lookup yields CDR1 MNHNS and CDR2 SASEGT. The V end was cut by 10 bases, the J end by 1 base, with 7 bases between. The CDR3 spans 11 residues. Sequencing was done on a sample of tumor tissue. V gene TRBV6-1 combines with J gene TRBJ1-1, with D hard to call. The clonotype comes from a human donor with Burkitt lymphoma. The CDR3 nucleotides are TGTGCCACCGCAGGGAACACTGAAGCTTTCTTT. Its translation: CATAGNTEAFF.